These T cell receptor beta chains were read from a single sample in a study of T cell responses to AZD1222 COVID-19 vaccine. Sequencing was performed with immunoSEQ multiplex PCR; in TCRdb, only in-frame clones are kept and a portion is missing. The sample includes about 130,000 clones, about 90% seen only once; the top ten take around 6.1%. The sequenced sample was peripheral blood, obtained on day 0 of AZD1222 vaccination. All receptors derive from an adult in good health. CDR3s include the opening cysteine and the closing phenylalanine or tryptophan. Each record gives: V gene, D gene, clone size, J gene, CDR3 protein, CDR3 DNA. D genes are given only for firm matches. Rows give clone size only sometimes, using once, few, many, or a class for an expanded clone.

V: TRBV5-8
D: TRBD1
size: .
J: TRBJ1-1
CDR3: CASSLGTGNTEAFF
DNA: TGTGCCAGCAGCTTAGGGACAGGGAACACTGAAGCTTTCTTT

V: TRBV7-2
D: TRBD1
size: few
J: TRBJ1-2
CDR3: CASSPDRTRGGYTF
DNA: TGTGCCAGCAGCCCGGACAGGACCCGGGGGGGCTACACCTTC

V: TRBV9
D: .
size: once
J: TRBJ2-3
CDR3: CASSVEGSGTDTQYF
DNA: TGTGCCAGCAGCGTAGAAGGTTCGGGCACAGATACGCAGTATTTT

V: TRBV28
D: .
size: .
J: TRBJ1-4
CDR3: CASSAPGKLFF
DNA: TGTGCCAGCAGTGCTCCGGGAAAGCTGTTTTTT

V: TRBV18
D: .
size: .
J: TRBJ1-1
CDR3: CASSPQREAEAFF
DNA: TGTGCCAGCTCACCACAACGGGAGGCTGAAGCTTTCTTT

V: TRBV7-3
D: .
size: once
J: TRBJ1-2
CDR3: CASSPHGQTYGYTF
DNA: TGTGCCAGCAGCCCACATGGACAGACTTATGGCTACACCTTC

V: TRBV28
D: TRBD2
size: .
J: TRBJ2-5
CDR3: CASSTASGGAKTQYF
DNA: TGTGCCAGCAGTACGGCTAGCGGGGGGGCGAAGACCCAGTACTTC

V: TRBV28
D: TRBD1
size: .
J: TRBJ1-1
CDR3: CASSSPGTANTEAFF
DNA: TGTGCCAGCAGTTCACCCGGGACAGCGAACACTGAAGCTTTCTTT

V: TRBV9
D: .
size: .
J: TRBJ1-2
CDR3: CASSSRQDYGYTF
DNA: TGTGCCAGCAGCTCGAGACAGGATTATGGCTACACCTTC

V: TRBV28
D: .
size: .
J: TRBJ1-1
CDR3: CATVKYRGTEAFF
DNA: TGTGCCACCGTGAAATATAGGGGCACTGAAGCTTTCTTT

V: TRBV28
D: .
size: .
J: TRBJ2-2
CDR3: CASSPFSGNTGELFF
DNA: TGTGCCAGCAGTCCCTTTAGCGGAAACACCGGGGAGCTGTTTTTT

V: TRBV6-6
D: .
size: .
J: TRBJ1-2
CDR3: CASRPAGGIYGYTF
DNA: TGTGCCAGCCGGCCAGCGGGAGGGATCTATGGCTACACCTTC

V: TRBV30
D: .
size: .
J: TRBJ1-3
CDR3: CASRGSSGNTIYF
DNA: TGTGCCTCCAGGGGCAGCTCTGGAAACACCATATATTTT

V: TRBV6-5
D: TRBD1
size: .
J: TRBJ1-4
CDR3: CASSSTGTGVEKLFF
DNA: TGTGCCAGCAGTAGTACCGGGACAGGGGTTGAAAAACTGTTTTTT

V: TRBV23-1
D: TRBD1
size: .
J: TRBJ1-6
CDR3: CASKDSRDRGHLGSYNSPLHF
DNA: TGCGCCAGCAAGGACAGTCGGGACAGGGGGCACTTAGGCTCCTATAATTCACCCCTCCACTTT

V: TRBV29-1
D: .
size: .
J: TRBJ1-2
CDR3: CSVVDRMSYTF
DNA: TGCAGCGTTGTCGACAGAATGAGCTACACCTTC

V: TRBV27
D: .
size: .
J: TRBJ1-4
CDR3: CASKIRPANEKLFF
DNA: TGTGCCAGCAAAATCAGGCCGGCTAATGAAAAACTGTTTTTT

V: TRBV5-1
D: .
size: .
J: TRBJ2-2
CDR3: CASSLWGNTGELFF
DNA: TGCGCCAGCAGCTTGTGGGGGAACACCGGGGAGCTGTTTTTT

V: TRBV2
D: .
size: medium-sized
J: TRBJ1-1
CDR3: CASRPQGEAFF
DNA: TGTGCCAGCAGACCACAGGGAGAGGCTTTCTTT

V: TRBV5-1
D: TRBD1
size: .
J: TRBJ2-3
CDR3: CATADRGSTDTQYF
DNA: TGCGCCACCGCGGACAGGGGGAGCACAGATACGCAGTATTTT

V: TRBV29-1
D: .
size: .
J: TRBJ1-1
CDR3: CSGENTGRGGTEAFF
DNA: TGCAGCGGAGAGAACACAGGGCGAGGGGGCACTGAAGCTTTCTTT

V: TRBV6-5
D: .
size: once
J: TRBJ1-3
CDR3: CASSTFGITGNTIYF
DNA: TGTGCCAGCAGCACCTTCGGGATAACTGGAAACACCATATATTTT

V: TRBV7-9
D: .
size: .
J: TRBJ1-1
CDR3: CASSHPLGVDTEAFF
DNA: TGTGCCAGCAGCCATCCTTTAGGGGTAGACACTGAAGCTTTCTTT

V: TRBV18
D: .
size: .
J: TRBJ2-7
CDR3: CASSRRDGTYEQYF
DNA: TGTGCCAGCTCACGTAGGGACGGAACCTACGAGCAGTACTTC

V: TRBV19
D: .
size: .
J: TRBJ1-5
CDR3: CASSIGRDQPQHF
DNA: TGTGCCAGTAGTATTGGGAGGGATCAGCCCCAGCATTTT

V: TRBV11-2
D: .
size: .
J: TRBJ1-3
CDR3: CASSFFSVPGNTIYF
DNA: TGTGCCAGCAGCTTCTTTAGTGTCCCTGGAAACACCATATATTTT

V: TRBV2
D: .
size: once
J: TRBJ1-5
CDR3: CASRGESNQPQHF
DNA: TGTGCCAGCAGGGGGGAGAGCAATCAGCCCCAGCATTTT

V: TRBV19
D: TRBD1
size: .
J: TRBJ1-1
CDR3: CASSIRQGVTEAFF
DNA: TGTGCCAGTAGTATTCGCCAGGGGGTGACTGAAGCTTTCTTT

V: TRBV18
D: .
size: .
J: TRBJ2-1
CDR3: CASSPNRDEQFF
DNA: TGTGCCAGCTCACCAAATAGGGATGAGCAGTTCTTC

V: TRBV6-5
D: TRBD1
size: .
J: TRBJ1-2
CDR3: CASSYVQGVGGYTF
DNA: TGTGCCAGCAGTTACGTACAGGGGGTTGGTGGCTACACCTTC

V: TRBV28
D: TRBD1
size: .
J: TRBJ2-1
CDR3: CASSARGQFEQFF
DNA: TGTGCCAGCAGTGCCAGGGGACAGTTCGAGCAGTTCTTC

V: TRBV11-3
D: TRBD1
size: once
J: TRBJ2-3
CDR3: CASSLAGQGAWTDTQYF
DNA: TGTGCCAGCAGCCTCGCGGGACAGGGGGCTTGGACAGATACGCAGTATTTT

V: TRBV5-1
D: TRBD2
size: .
J: TRBJ2-3
CDR3: CASSLGLAGGLGTDTQYF
DNA: TGCGCCAGCAGCTTGGGACTAGCGGGAGGGCTAGGCACAGATACGCAGTATTTT

V: TRBV4-1
D: .
size: .
J: TRBJ1-3
CDR3: CASSQGGAGNTIYF
DNA: TGCGCCAGCAGCCAAGGAGGTGCTGGAAACACCATATATTTT

V: TRBV12-3/TRBV12-4
D: .
size: once
J: TRBJ1-2
CDR3: CASSRQPYGYTF
DNA: TGTGCCAGCAGTCGACAGCCCTATGGCTACACCTTC

V: TRBV9
D: TRBD1
size: .
J: TRBJ2-7
CDR3: CASSVGTGIYEQYF
DNA: TGTGCCAGCAGCGTGGGGACAGGGATTTACGAGCAGTACTTC

V: TRBV5-1
D: TRBD1
size: .
J: TRBJ2-2
CDR3: CASSLGDRVPGELFF
DNA: TGCGCCAGCAGCTTGGGGGACAGGGTCCCCGGGGAGCTGTTTTTT

V: TRBV19
D: .
size: .
J: TRBJ1-1
CDR3: CASILETKSYTEAFF
DNA: TGTGCCAGTATTTTAGAGACAAAGTCGTACACTGAAGCTTTCTTT

V: TRBV5-5
D: .
size: .
J: TRBJ2-7
CDR3: CASSFVSSYEQYF
DNA: TGTGCCAGCAGCTTCGTCTCATCCTACGAGCAGTACTTC

V: TRBV5-6
D: .
size: .
J: TRBJ1-6
CDR3: CASSLAGGSNSPLHF
DNA: TGTGCCAGCAGCTTGGCCGGGGGGAGCAATTCACCCCTCCACTTT

V: TRBV6-5
D: .
size: .
J: TRBJ2-6
CDR3: CASSTRGSGANVLTF
DNA: TGTGCCAGCAGTACCAGGGGCTCTGGGGCCAACGTCCTGACTTTC

V: TRBV27
D: .
size: .
J: TRBJ1-4
CDR3: CASSRGGRANEKLFF
DNA: TGTGCCAGCAGCCGGGGGGGGAGGGCTAATGAAAAACTGTTTTTT

V: TRBV29-1
D: .
size: .
J: TRBJ2-1
CDR3: CSGTTTGEQFF
DNA: TGCAGCGGTACAACCACAGGTGAGCAGTTCTTC

V: TRBV19
D: TRBD2
size: .
J: TRBJ2-1
CDR3: CASKLRGESYNEQFF
DNA: TGTGCCAGTAAACTTCGGGGGGAGTCCTACAATGAGCAGTTCTTC

V: TRBV5-1
D: .
size: once
J: TRBJ1-1
CDR3: CASSLDRPVEAFF
DNA: TGCGCCAGCAGCTTGGACAGACCGGTTGAAGCTTTCTTT

V: TRBV18
D: TRBD1
size: .
J: TRBJ1-3
CDR3: CASSEGQGYGNTIYF
DNA: TGTGCCAGCTCAGAAGGACAGGGCTACGGAAACACCATATATTTT

V: TRBV19
D: .
size: .
J: TRBJ2-1
CDR3: CASSSGFYNEQFF
DNA: TGTGCCTCATCCTCAGGGTTCTACAATGAGCAGTTCTTC

V: TRBV6-5
D: TRBD1
size: .
J: TRBJ2-2
CDR3: CASSFQGQGNTGELFF
DNA: TGTGCCAGCAGTTTCCAGGGACAGGGGAACACCGGGGAGCTGTTTTTT

V: TRBV19
D: .
size: .
J: TRBJ2-7
CDR3: CASTSRRGVDEQYF
DNA: TGTGCCAGTACCTCCAGGAGGGGAGTAGACGAGCAGTACTTC

V: TRBV28
D: .
size: .
J: TRBJ1-3
CDR3: CASSLGQRTGNTIYF
DNA: TGTGCCAGCAGTTTAGGCCAGCGGACTGGAAACACCATATATTTT

V: TRBV7-9
D: .
size: .
J: TRBJ2-6
CDR3: CASSPRTALSGANVLTF
DNA: TGTGCCAGCAGCCCGCGGACAGCGCTCTCTGGGGCCAACGTCCTGACTTTC

V: TRBV4-1
D: TRBD1
size: few
J: TRBJ1-4
CDR3: CASSPQGGQLFF
DNA: TGCGCCAGCAGCCCTCAGGGGGGACAGCTGTTTTTT

V: TRBV5-4
D: .
size: .
J: TRBJ2-5
CDR3: CASSFKAEGWTQYF
DNA: TGTGCCAGCAGCTTCAAGGCTGAGGGATGGACCCAGTACTTC

V: TRBV19
D: TRBD1
size: .
J: TRBJ2-5
CDR3: CASSKGQGIETQYF
DNA: TGTGCCAGTAGTAAGGGACAGGGAATAGAGACCCAGTACTTC

V: TRBV2
D: .
size: .
J: TRBJ1-1
CDR3: CASTEGGMSTEAFF
DNA: TGTGCCAGCACCGAAGGGGGGATGAGCACTGAAGCTTTCTTT

V: TRBV19
D: .
size: .
J: TRBJ1-5
CDR3: CASSEDTDQPQHF
DNA: TGTGCCAGTAGTGAGGACACCGATCAGCCCCAGCATTTT

V: TRBV13
D: .
size: .
J: TRBJ1-6
CDR3: CASSLVRQGPYNSPLHF
DNA: TGTGCCAGCAGCTTAGTCCGCCAGGGGCCCTATAATTCACCCCTCCACTTT